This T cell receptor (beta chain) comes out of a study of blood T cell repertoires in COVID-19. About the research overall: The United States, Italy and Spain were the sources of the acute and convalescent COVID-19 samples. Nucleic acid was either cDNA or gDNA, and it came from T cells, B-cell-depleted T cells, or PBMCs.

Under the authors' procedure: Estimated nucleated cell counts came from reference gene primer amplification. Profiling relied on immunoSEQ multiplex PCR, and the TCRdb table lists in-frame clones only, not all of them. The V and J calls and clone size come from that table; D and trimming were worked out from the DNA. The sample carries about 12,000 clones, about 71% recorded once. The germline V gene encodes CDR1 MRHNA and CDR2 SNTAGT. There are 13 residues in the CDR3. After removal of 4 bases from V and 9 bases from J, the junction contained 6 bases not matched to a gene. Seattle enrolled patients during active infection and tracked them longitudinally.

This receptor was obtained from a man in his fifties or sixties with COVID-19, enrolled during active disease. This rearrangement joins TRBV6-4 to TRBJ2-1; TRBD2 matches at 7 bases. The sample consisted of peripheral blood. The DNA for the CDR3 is TGTGCCAGCAGTGCACCGGGAGGTAGTGAGCAGTTCTTC. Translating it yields CASSAPGGSEQFF.